Listed here are 15 T cell receptor beta chains from one sample, sequenced in a study of blood T cell repertoires in COVID-19. Clones were sequenced by immunoSEQ multiplex PCR, and TCRdb holds only the in-frame ones, with some missing. The table shows a few hundred thousand clones, with about 90% occurring only once. Input material: PBMCs or T cells enriched from blood (not recorded which). These TCRs come from a woman in her twenties or thirties who had recovered from COVID-19.

The chain employs TRBV25-1 and TRBJ2-1, with D tentatively TRBD2 (5 bases). Trimming shortened V by 8 bases and J by 4 bases, and 6 bases separated the two germline ends. CDR1 MGHDK and CDR2 SYGVNS come from the germline V gene. The CDR3 runs 11 residues. The CDR3, as DNA: TGTGCCAGCCGGGGATACAATGAGCAGTTCTTC. It translates to CASRGYNEQFF.

The genes are TRBV5-4 and TRBJ1-1; 8 bases are a match to TRBD1. The CDR3 consists of 13 residues. Germline V gene sequence: CDR1 SGHNT, CDR2 YYREEE (reference sequence). J was trimmed by 10 bases and V by 3 bases; bases with no gene match: 8. CDR3 region: CASSSGGNPAAFF. For the CDR3, the DNA is TGTGCCAGCAGCTCAGGGGGCAATCCTGCAGCTTTCTTT.

This clone was counted only a few times. The chain is built from TRBV7-4 and TRBJ2-7, with 7 bases lining up with TRBD2. Germline CDR1 is SGHVT and CDR2 is SQSDAQ. V was clipped by 8 bases and J by 0 bases; unmatched bases: 13. The CDR3 runs 16 residues. This CDR3 is CASGTRKRDPSYEQYF. CDR3 bases: TGTGCCAGCGGGACCCGAAAGCGGGATCCCTCCTACGAGCAGTACTTC.

The chain combines TRBV5-1 with TRBJ1-2; a possible D gene is TRBD1 (5 bases). The length of the CDR3 is 16 residues. V was cut by 0 bases and J by 4 bases, with 16 bases left in between. The germline V gene encodes CDR1 SGHRS and CDR2 YFSETQ. This CDR3 reads CASSLASGAGFYGYTF. The CDR3, as DNA: TGCGCCAGCAGCTTGGCCTCCGGAGCAGGGTTCTATGGCTACACCTTC.

The chain recombines TRBV11-2 with TRBJ2-4; 8 nucleotides line up with TRBD2. Trimming removed 6 bases from V and 8 bases from J; junction bases left unmatched: 9. CDR3 length: 14 residues. The germline V gene has CDR1 SGHAT and CDR2 FQNNGV. CDR3 in amino acids: CASSPSGGGDIQYF. The DNA for the CDR3 is TGTGCCAGCAGTCCCAGCGGGGGTGGAGACATTCAGTACTTC.

J is TRBJ2-1 and V is TRBV3-1 (or the pseudogene TRBV3-2); TRBD2 agrees at 11 bases. V lost 1 base to trimming and J lost 2 bases; unmatched junction nucleotides: 4. Germline V gene data show CDR1 as LGHDT and CDR2 as YNNKEL (reference sequence). The CDR3 consists of 17 residues. This CDR3 reads CASSQGGTSGTYNEQFF. The CDR3 region has the DNA TGTGCCAGCAGCCAAGGTGGGACTAGCGGTACCTACAATGAGCAGTTCTTC.

The chain has TRBV5-1 and TRBJ2-6; 10 bases line up with TRBD2. The CDR3 covers 18 residues. Germline CDR1 is SGHRS and CDR2 is YFSETQ. V was clipped by 4 bases and J by 0 bases; unmatched bases: 7. CDR3 nucleotides: TGCGCCAGCAGCCCAGGACTAGCGGACCTCTCTGGGGCCAACGTCCTGACTTTC. It encodes CASSPGLADLSGANVLTF.

V gene TRBV19 combines with J gene TRBJ1-2; 7 nucleotides agree with TRBD1. After removal of 3 bases from V and 4 bases from J, the junction contained 11 bases not matched to a gene. This CDR3 comprises 16 residues. In germline, CDR1 is LNHDA, CDR2 SQIVND (reference sequence). CDR3 amino acids: CASSMGTGDRSYGYTF. CDR3 DNA: TGTGCCAGTAGTATGGGAACCGGGGACAGATCCTATGGCTACACCTTC.

The table lists this clone with a few counts. The genes are TRBV5-4 and TRBJ2-1; 7 bases agree with TRBD2. The CDR3 is 11 residues long. Germline V CDR1 and CDR2: SGHNT, YYREEE (reference sequence). The junction had 1 base not matched to a gene; V was cut back by 4 bases and J by 9 bases. CDR3 coding DNA: TGTGCCAGCAGCGGGGGGGGTGAGCAGTTCTTC. Its translation is CASSGGGEQFF.

This clone was found once. CDR3 coding DNA: TGTGCCAGCTCACCACTTATCGATTTGGACGGACACTACGAGCAGTACTTC. Amino acids: CASSPLIDLDGHYEQYF. This chain uses TRBV18 with TRBJ2-7; weak D call: TRBD1 (5 bases). The CDR3 length is 17 residues. Germline CDR1 and CDR2: KGHSH and LQKENI. The germline V and J ends were trimmed by 1 base and 3 bases, with 19 bases remaining between them.

The chain recombines TRBV4-1 with TRBJ1-1; 7 bases fit TRBD1. Per germline, CDR1 MGHRA and CDR2 YSYEKL. CDR3 length: 13 residues. V gave up 6 bases and J gave up 4 bases; unmatched junction bases: 5. DNA of the CDR3: TGCGCCAGCAGATTAACAGGGGTCACTGAAGCTTTCTTT. Translating gives CASRLTGVTEAFF.

This chain uses TRBV7-9 with TRBJ2-1, with a weak D call TRBD1 (5 bases). The V and J ends lost 4 bases and 7 bases respectively, with 17 bases between them. Looked up from germline, CDR1 is SEHNR and CDR2 is FQNEAQ (reference sequence). This CDR3 is 15 amino acids long. The CDR3 DNA reads as TGTGCCAGCAGCTCCCTTGGAAGGGGCAGAAATGAGCAGTTCTTC. Translating it yields CASSSLGRGRNEQFF.

The chain joins TRBV4-1 to TRBJ2-7, with D perhaps TRBD2 (5 bases). This CDR3 has 15 amino acids. The germline CDR1 and CDR2 sequences are MGHRA and YSYEKL. Deletions cut 5 bases from V and 7 bases from J, with 21 bases between. CDR3 DNA sequence: TGCGCCAGCAGCTTGACGGGATACCCCCCGGGGGAGCAGTACTTC. It specifies CASSLTGYPPGEQYF.

The rearrangement links TRBV24-1 to TRBJ2-1; 11 bases fit TRBD2. Germline CDR1 and CDR2: KGHDR and SFDVKD. V was clipped by 4 bases and J by 10 bases; unmatched bases: 11. The CDR3 covers 16 residues. CDR3 sequence: CATSDPSTSGTGEQFF. CDR3 nucleotide sequence: TGTGCCACCAGTGACCCCTCGACTAGCGGGACGGGGGAGCAGTTCTTC.

The gene calls are TRBV7-8 and TRBJ2-1; tentatively, D is TRBD2 (7 bases). The germline gives CDR1 SGHVS, CDR2 FQNEAQ. This CDR3 comprises 16 residues. V gave up 4 bases and J gave up 9 bases, with 22 bases separating them. CDR3 loop: CASSWGGDRPRGEQFF. The CDR3 DNA follows: TGTGCCAGCAGCTGGGGGGGCGACCGACCTCGGGGTGAGCAGTTCTTC.